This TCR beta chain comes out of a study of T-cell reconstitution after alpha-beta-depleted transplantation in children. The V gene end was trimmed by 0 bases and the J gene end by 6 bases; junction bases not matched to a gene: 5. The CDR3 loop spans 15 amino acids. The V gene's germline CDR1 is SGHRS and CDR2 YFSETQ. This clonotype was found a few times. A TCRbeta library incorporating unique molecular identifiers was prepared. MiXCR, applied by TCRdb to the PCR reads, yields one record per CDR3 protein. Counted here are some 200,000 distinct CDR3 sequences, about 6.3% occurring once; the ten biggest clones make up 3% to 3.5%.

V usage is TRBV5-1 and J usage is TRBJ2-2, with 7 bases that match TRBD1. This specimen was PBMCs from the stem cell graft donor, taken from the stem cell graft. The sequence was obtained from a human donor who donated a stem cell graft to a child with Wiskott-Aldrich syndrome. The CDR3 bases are TGCGCCAGCAGCTTGGCCGACAGGGATGCCGGGGAGCTGTTTTTT. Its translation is CASSLADRDAGELFF.